This T cell receptor (beta chain) emerged from a study of CD8 T cell repertoires and HIV-1 epitope variants (TCRdb year 2020). Context from the whole study: In separate culture wells, T cells were stimulated with each of twenty-five peptides that represented autologous and known Gag and Nef epitope variants. Control conditions included a CMV, EBV and flu peptide pool, the Ebola AY9 epitope as negative control, and a no-peptide well. The cultures were grown for 10 days in IMDM with gentamicin, and half of the media was changed on days 3 and 7 with IL-2, IL-7 and IL-15 added. A total of over 65 T cell cultures were run, with each culture condition done in triplicate except for one peptide, which was done in duplicate. T cells were enriched with the EasySep Human T Cell Enrichment Kit and co-cultured with equal numbers of autologous T cell-negative cells as antigen-presenting cells. An aliquot of 1M T cells was saved as an uncultured baseline condition, separate from the approximately 80 T cell cultures. Tested epitopes included three Gag epitope families and Nef HW9 and YT9. Results the study describes overall, beyond this receptor: The Nef KF9 family was recognized by five clonotypes and the HW9 family by one, and no responses to the TAALDMSHF plasma variant were observed. Of the nine antigen-specific TCR beta clonotypes identified, about six appeared cross-reactive for autologous or known escape epitope variants. Only TCR beta chains were identified by the assay, and proliferation to antigen, not T cell function or cytokine profile, was indicated.

The EasySep Human CD8+ T Cell Enrichment Kit was used on day 10 to isolate CD8+ T cells from every culture. A note on this clone: Its antigen target is currently unknown. Base qualities are missing; no much larger clone stands one base away.

The germline V gene provides CDR1 MNHEY and CDR2 SVGAGI. From the cysteine up to the phenylalanine, the CDR3 has a length of 14 residues. Of all the DNA, just the CDR3 is kept, 42 bases in frame from base 1. V is cut by 3 bases and J by 0 bases, and the space between the germline ends is 6 bases. The immunoSEQ platform was used to sequence TCR beta CDR3 regions at survey depth. The QIAamp DNA micro kit was used to extract genomic DNA from every cultured and uncultured CD8+ T cell population. The authors processed their data as follows. Samples with fewer than 5,000 productive reads were excluded, resulting in the removal of about 7% of the 75 HIV peptide-stimulated cultures. A MANAFEST web app trimmed sequences to CDR3 and removed nonproductive sequences, CDR3s under 5 amino acids, and those not starting C or ending F/W. To count as antigen-specific, a clonotype had to be expanded in at least 2 of 3 replicates compared with the no-peptide control at FDR 0.01, and only within one epitope family. A frequency at least fivefold higher than in wells stimulated with peptides from other epitope families was additionally required for specific clonotypes. TCRdb holds this immuneACCESS table with in-frame rearrangements only. Some clones are missing; in checked studies, unresolved V genes explain under half, and the rest has no known cause. V, J and clone size are taken as reported in that table, and D and trimming were inferred from the DNA itself. The sample table contains roughly 100,000 clones; only one count was recorded for almost 75% of them. The ten biggest clones cover around a quarter of the sample.

The clonotype was recovered from a male donor with HIV. Sequencing used uncultured baseline CD8+ T cells from peripheral blood mononuclear cells (PBMCs). The chain is made from TRBV6-5 and TRBJ2-1; possibly the D gene is TRBD2, per 5 matching bases. The nucleotide sequence is given as TGTGCCAGCAGTTATGACTACTCCTACAATGAGCAGTTCTTC. Its protein product is CASSYDYSYNEQFF.